This TCR beta chain stems from a study of T cells in localized non-small cell lung cancer. Germline CDR1 and CDR2: LGHNA and YNFKEQ. This CDR3 contains 19 residues. Between the trimmed V and J ends, which lost 2 bases and 0 bases, there was a span of 17 bases. Profiled with immunoSEQ multiplex PCR; TCRdb holds only in-frame clones, not every one. The repertoire holds tens of thousands of clones, with over 75% as singletons. The sample here was peripheral blood, taken before any cancer treatment. This receptor was taken from a male donor at least 60 years old with stage III squamous cell lung carcinoma. The chain carries TRBV4-2 and TRBJ2-6, with D tentatively TRBD2 (5 bases). The CDR3 is CASSQYGPTDSSGANVLTF. DNA of the CDR3: TGTGCCAGCAGCCAATATGGACCCACGGACTCCTCTGGGGCCAACGTCCTGACTTTC.